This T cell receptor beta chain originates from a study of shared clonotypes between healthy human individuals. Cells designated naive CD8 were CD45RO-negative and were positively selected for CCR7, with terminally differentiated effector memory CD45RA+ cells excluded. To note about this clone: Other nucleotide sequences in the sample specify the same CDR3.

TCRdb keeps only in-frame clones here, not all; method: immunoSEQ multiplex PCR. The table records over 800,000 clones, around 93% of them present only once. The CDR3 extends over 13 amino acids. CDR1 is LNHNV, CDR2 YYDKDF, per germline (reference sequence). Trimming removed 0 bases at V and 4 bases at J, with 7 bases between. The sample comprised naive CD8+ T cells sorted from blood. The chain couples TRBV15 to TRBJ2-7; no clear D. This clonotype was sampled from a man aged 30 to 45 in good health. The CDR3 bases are TGTGCCACCAGCAGAGATCTCTCATACGAGCAGTACTTC. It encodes CATSRDLSYEQYF.